Listed below are T cell receptor beta chains from one sample, sequenced in a study of T-cell reconstitution after alpha-beta-depleted transplantation in children. TCRdb analysed the PCR reads with MiXCR anew, one entry per CDR3 protein. The sample carries approximately 400,000 distinct CDR3 sequences, about a tenth recorded once. Sequencing was performed on PBMCs from the stem cell graft donor, taken from the stem cell graft. Every receptor here comes from a human donor who donated a stem cell graft to a child with acute myeloid leukemia. Both conserved end residues are part of each CDR3. A D gene is named only where the DNA matches it firmly. Expanded clones get a size class; other rows say once, few or many, or leave the size out.

CDR3: CASSPLSAGF
DNA: TGTGCCAGCAGTCCCCTGTCTGCGGGGTTT
D: .
V: TRBV12-3/TRBV12-4
size: .
J: TRBJ2-3

CDR3: CASYGGNAGANVLTF
DNA: TGTGCCAGCTATGGGGGGAACGCTGGGGCCAACGTCCTGACTTTC
D: .
V: TRBV25-1
size: few
J: TRBJ2-6

CDR3: CATRIPQGLAGGHTGELFF
DNA: TGTGCCACCAGGATACCACAGGGACTAGCGGGAGGTCACACCGGGGAGCTGTTTTTT
D: TRBD2
V: TRBV10-3
size: few
J: TRBJ2-2

CDR3: CASTDGFRSSYNEQFF
DNA: TGTGCCAGCACCGACGGGTTCAGAAGCTCCTACAATGAGCAGTTCTTC
D: .
V: TRBV7-8
size: .
J: TRBJ2-1

CDR3: CASSYQKSTDTQYF
DNA: TGTGCCAGCAGTTACCAGAAAAGCACAGATACGCAGTATTTT
D: .
V: TRBV6-5
size: few
J: TRBJ2-3

CDR3: CASAADTDTQYF
DNA: TGTGCCAGCGCGGCGGACACAGATACGCAGTATTTT
D: .
V: TRBV7-6
size: .
J: TRBJ2-3

CDR3: CSVSTGSSYNSPLHF
DNA: TGCAGCGTTTCTACAGGGAGCTCCTATAATTCACCCCTCCACTTT
D: .
V: TRBV29-1
size: .
J: TRBJ1-6

CDR3: CASSLRTSSGSRYEQFF
DNA: TGTGCCAGCAGCTTAAGGACCTCTAGCGGGAGTAGGTATGAGCAGTTCTTC
D: TRBD2
V: TRBV7-9
size: many
J: TRBJ2-1

CDR3: CASRGDRVTEAFF
DNA: TGTGCCAGCAGAGGGGACAGGGTCACTGAAGCTTTCTTT
D: TRBD1
V: TRBV6-2/TRBV6-3
size: few
J: TRBJ1-1

CDR3: CASSLATSIVTGELFF
DNA: TGCGCCAGCAGCTTGGCGACTAGCATTGTCACCGGGGAGCTGTTTTTT
D: TRBD2
V: TRBV5-1
size: many
J: TRBJ2-2

CDR3: CSVRQGPNEKLFF
DNA: TGCAGTGTTCGACAGGGCCCTAATGAAAAACTGTTTTTT
D: TRBD1
V: TRBV20-1
size: .
J: TRBJ1-4

CDR3: CASSYYGTDTQYF
DNA: TGTGCCAGCAGTTACTACGGGACAGATACGCAGTATTTT
D: .
V: TRBV6-5
size: few
J: TRBJ2-3

CDR3: CASSDPGTTGKADTQYF
DNA: TGTGCCAGCAGTGATCCCGGGACGACGGGGAAGGCAGATACGCAGTATTTT
D: .
V: TRBV25-1
size: many
J: TRBJ2-3

CDR3: CASRSPGSTYNEQFF
DNA: TGTGCCAGCAGATCCCCTGGTTCTACCTACAATGAGCAGTTCTTC
D: .
V: TRBV6-2/TRBV6-3
size: .
J: TRBJ2-1

CDR3: CAVTGTGDTEAFF
DNA: TGTGCCGTAACCGGGACAGGGGACACTGAAGCTTTCTTT
D: TRBD1
V: TRBV10-3
size: few
J: TRBJ1-1

CDR3: CAGSYRTGGWMADTQYF
DNA: TGTGCCGGCAGCTACCGGACAGGGGGATGGATGGCAGATACGCAGTATTTT
D: TRBD1
V: TRBV13
size: .
J: TRBJ2-3

CDR3: CASSLTWPHFKFF
DNA: TGTGCCAGCAGCTTAACCTGGCCTCATTTTAAGTTCTTC
D: .
V: TRBV7-2
size: few
J: TRBJ2-1

CDR3: CASSPGPAGETQYF
DNA: TGTGCCAGCAGCCCGGGACCCGCCGGGGAGACCCAGTACTTC
D: .
V: TRBV7-2
size: .
J: TRBJ2-5

CDR3: CSVSRQGGTEAFF
DNA: TGCAGTGTATCGCGACAGGGCGGCACTGAAGCTTTCTTT
D: TRBD1
V: TRBV20-1
size: .
J: TRBJ1-1

CDR3: CASSRGLAGGSEQFF
DNA: TGTGCCAGCAGCCGGGGACTAGCGGGAGGCAGTGAGCAGTTCTTC
D: TRBD2
V: TRBV9
size: many
J: TRBJ2-1

CDR3: CASSGYLTGGTDTQYF
DNA: TGCGCCAGCAGCGGTTACCTTACCGGTGGCACAGATACGCAGTATTTT
D: .
V: TRBV5-1
size: few
J: TRBJ2-3

CDR3: CASSVTRVEQFF
DNA: TGTGCCAGCAGCGTGACTAGGGTTGAGCAGTTCTTC
D: .
V: TRBV7-2
size: .
J: TRBJ2-1

CDR3: CASSQSGGGSADTQYF
DNA: TGCGCCAGCAGTCAATCGGGAGGCGGGAGCGCAGATACGCAGTATTTT
D: TRBD2
V: TRBV4-3
size: .
J: TRBJ2-3

CDR3: CASSQEWVVPDTQYF
DNA: TGCGCCAGCAGCCAAGAATGGGTGGTCCCAGATACGCAGTATTTT
D: .
V: TRBV4-1
size: .
J: TRBJ2-3

CDR3: CSARPLAGGPETQYF
DNA: TGCAGTGCTAGACCCCTAGCGGGGGGGCCGGAGACCCAGTACTTC
D: TRBD2
V: TRBV20-1
size: .
J: TRBJ2-5

CDR3: CASSQRRDLYNEQFF
DNA: TGCGCCAGCAGCCAACGCCGGGACCTCTACAATGAGCAGTTCTTC
D: .
V: TRBV4-1
size: .
J: TRBJ2-1

CDR3: CATSRGGQDNQPQHF
DNA: TGTGCCACCAGCAGGGGAGGACAGGACAATCAGCCCCAGCATTTT
D: TRBD1
V: TRBV15
size: few
J: TRBJ1-5

CDR3: CASSAGVIGGYTF
DNA: TGTGCCAGCTCCGCGGGGGTGATAGGCGGCTACACCTTC
D: .
V: TRBV11-2
size: few
J: TRBJ1-2

CDR3: CASRVRQLPEAFF
DNA: TGTGCCAGCAGGGTACGACAGCTCCCTGAAGCTTTCTTT
D: .
V: TRBV6-6
size: .
J: TRBJ1-1

CDR3: CASSLTLVYEQFF
DNA: TGTGCCAGCAGTTTAACCCTGGTCTATGAGCAGTTCTTC
D: .
V: TRBV28
size: many
J: TRBJ2-1

CDR3: CASSTSRTSGRAIWNEQFF
DNA: TGTGCCAGCAGCACATCACGGACTAGCGGGAGGGCAATTTGGAATGAGCAGTTCTTC
D: TRBD2
V: TRBV11-2
size: .
J: TRBJ2-1

CDR3: CASSPLAGDTDTQYF
DNA: TGTGCCAGCAGCCCATTAGCGGGGGACACAGATACGCAGTATTTT
D: TRBD2
V: TRBV3-1
size: .
J: TRBJ2-3

CDR3: CSVTGTAGGSGANVLTF
DNA: TGCAGCGTTACAGGGACCGCAGGGGGGTCTGGGGCCAACGTCCTGACTTTC
D: .
V: TRBV29-1
size: few
J: TRBJ2-6

CDR3: CASSLAASGRDTQYF
DNA: TGCGCCAGCAGCTTGGCGGCTAGCGGACGTGATACGCAGTATTTT
D: TRBD2
V: TRBV5-1
size: many
J: TRBJ2-3

CDR3: CASSLVASGIRSYEQYF
DNA: TGCGCCAGCAGCTTAGTGGCTAGCGGGATAAGGTCCTACGAGCAGTACTTC
D: TRBD2
V: TRBV5-1
size: many
J: TRBJ2-7

CDR3: CASSLRGNEQYF
DNA: TGTGCCAGCAGTTTAAGGGGGAACGAGCAGTACTTC
D: .
V: TRBV27
size: .
J: TRBJ2-7

CDR3: CASSSDLGSTNEQFF
DNA: TGCGCCAGCAGCTCTGACTTGGGGTCGACCAATGAGCAGTTCTTC
D: .
V: TRBV5-1
size: .
J: TRBJ2-1

CDR3: CATSNGQGADYGYTF
DNA: TGTGCCACCAGCAACGGACAGGGGGCGGACTATGGCTACACCTTC
D: TRBD1
V: TRBV15
size: .
J: TRBJ1-2

CDR3: CASSPQGGTQYF
DNA: TGTGCCAGCAGCCCCCAGGGTGGGACGCAGTATTTT
D: .
V: TRBV7-8
size: .
J: TRBJ2-3

CDR3: CSAAKDGENTDTQYF
DNA: TGCAGTGCTGCCAAGGACGGGGAGAACACAGATACGCAGTATTTT
D: .
V: TRBV20-1
size: many
J: TRBJ2-3

CDR3: CASSLPSGGSGDTQYF
DNA: TGTGCCAGCAGCCTACCGAGCGGGGGATCTGGAGATACGCAGTATTTT
D: TRBD2
V: TRBV5-4
size: .
J: TRBJ2-3

CDR3: CASSFRGRETQYF
DNA: TGTGCCAGCAGTTTTCGGGGGCGAGAGACCCAGTACTTC
D: .
V: TRBV27
size: many
J: TRBJ2-5

CDR3: CASSQGGSGTEAFF
DNA: TGCGCCAGCAGCCAAGGGGGGAGCGGGACTGAAGCTTTCTTT
D: .
V: TRBV4-3
size: few
J: TRBJ1-1

CDR3: CSAAHPGANVLTF
DNA: TGCAGTGCTGCCCACCCTGGGGCCAACGTCCTGACTTTC
D: .
V: TRBV20-1
size: few
J: TRBJ2-6